The 4 T cell receptor beta chains in this list originate from one sample, sequenced in a study of cytomegalovirus exposure and HLA in healthy donors. The PCR used 60 Vbeta and 13 Jbeta primers. The method was immunoSEQ multiplex PCR; TCRdb's version includes in-frame clones alone and lacks a portion of them. The sample contains some 120,000 clones, 80% of which appear only once. Sequenced input: PBMCs. Source of these receptors: a young man in good health and CMV-seronegative.

This clone has just a few counts. This sequence joins TRBV12-5 and TRBJ2-3; D is uncertain. V was cut by 9 bases and J by 4 bases, with 11 bases left in between. Germline V gene data show CDR1 as LGHNT and CDR2 as FRNRAP. The CDR3 sequence is 12 residues long. The CDR3 coding sequence is TGTGCTAGCAAACCCATAGCAGATACGCAGTATTTT. Amino acid sequence: CASKPIADTQYF. Full variable domain (outside the CDR3, taken from reference TRBV12-5 and TRBJ2-3): DARVTQTPRHKVTEMGQEVTMRCQPILGHNTVFWYRQTMMQGLELLAYFRNRAPLDDSGMPKDRFSAEMPDATLATLKIQPSEPRDSAVYFCASKPIADTQYFGPGTRLTVL.

The chain couples TRBV13 to TRBJ1-1, with 12 positions matching TRBD1. V shed 5 bases and J 4 bases; nucleotides not matched to a gene: 14. The length of the CDR3 is 18 residues. Germline V lookup: CDR1 PRHDT, CDR2 FYEKMQ (reference sequence). For the CDR3, the DNA is TGTGCCAGCAGCCACTCGTCCGGGACAGGGGGCTGGAGCACTGAAGCTTTCTTT. This gives the protein CASSHSSGTGGWSTEAFF.

This chain connects TRBV30 to TRBJ2-7, with TRBD1 identical over 9 bases. This CDR3 is built from 17 residues. From germline, CDR1 is GTSNPN and CDR2 SVGIG (reference sequence). The ends lost 1 base at V and 2 bases at J; junction bases unmatched: 12. CDR3 sequence: CAWSGDPDRGSPYEQYF. Written as DNA, the CDR3 is TGTGCCTGGAGTGGGGACCCCGACAGGGGGAGTCCCTACGAGCAGTACTTC.

This clone was counted a single time. The gene calls are TRBV10-1 and TRBJ2-7, with D possibly matching TRBD2 (6 bases). V lost 3 bases, J lost 5 bases, and 11 bases lay in between. This CDR3 is built from 13 residues. Germline V lookup: CDR1 WNHNN, CDR2 SYGVQD (reference sequence). Written as DNA, the CDR3 is TGCGCCAGCAGTGATCGGGGGAGGCACGAGCAGTACTTC. Protein: CASSDRGRHEQYF.